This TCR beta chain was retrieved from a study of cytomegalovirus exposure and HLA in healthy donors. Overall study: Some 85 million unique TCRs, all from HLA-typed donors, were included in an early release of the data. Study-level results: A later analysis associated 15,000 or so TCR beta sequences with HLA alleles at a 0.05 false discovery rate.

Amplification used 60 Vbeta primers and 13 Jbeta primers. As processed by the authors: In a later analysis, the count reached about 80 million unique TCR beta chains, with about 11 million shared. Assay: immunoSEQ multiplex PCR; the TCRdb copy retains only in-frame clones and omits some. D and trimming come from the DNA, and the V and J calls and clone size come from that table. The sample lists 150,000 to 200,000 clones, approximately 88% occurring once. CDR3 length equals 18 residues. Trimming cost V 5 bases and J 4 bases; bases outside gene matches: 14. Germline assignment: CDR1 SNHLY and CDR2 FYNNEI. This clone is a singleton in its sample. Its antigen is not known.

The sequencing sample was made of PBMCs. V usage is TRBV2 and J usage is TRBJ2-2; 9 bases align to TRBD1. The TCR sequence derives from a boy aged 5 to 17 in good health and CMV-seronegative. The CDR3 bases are TGTGCCAGCAGTACCGACCCTCGGACAGGGGATAGCACCGGGGAGCTGTTTTTT. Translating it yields CASSTDPRTGDSTGELFF.